Listed here are 18 T cell receptor beta chains from one sample, sequenced in a study of identical twins. MiXCR was run by TCRdb on the 5' RACE reads, yielding one entry per CDR3 protein. The sample shows roughly 690,000 distinct CDR3 sequences, 21% of them seen only once. The data also belong to a second study, concerning T cells expressing NK-cell markers.

Sequencing input: PBMCs. These receptors all come from a young woman in good health.

The rearrangement joins TRBV27 to TRBJ1-1, with D perhaps matching TRBD1 (5 bases). This CDR3 is 16 amino acids long. CDR1 and CDR2 (germline): MNHEY, SMNVEV (reference sequence). Trimming took off 7 bases at V and 1 base at J, with 19 bases between the two ends. The CDR3 bases are TGTGCCAGCAAAGGCTGGGGGTATCGTGAGAACACTGAAGCTTTCTTT. It is translated as CASKGWGYRENTEAFF.

The CDR3 region is CASSPDLGGRGVQFF. In DNA form, the CDR3 reads TGTGCCAGCAGCCCTGACCTCGGCGGGCGAGGTGTGCAGTTCTTC. The chain carries TRBV12-3 or TRBV12-4 and TRBJ2-1; a weak D match, TRBD2 (5 bases). V was clipped by 6 bases and J by 12 bases, with 24 bases between them. The CDR3 runs to 15 residues.

The V gene is TRBV28, the J gene TRBJ1-4, with D tentatively TRBD1 (6 bases). CDR3 size: 14 residues. Trimming removed 10 bases from V and 3 bases from J, with 15 bases in between. Germline-derived CDR1 and CDR2 are MDHEN and SYDVKM. The DNA of the CDR3 is TGTGCCACCATTCAGGGGAGAGCTAATGAAAAACTGTTTTTT. Its protein product is CATIQGRANEKLFF. The variable domain in full, with the rest retrieved from reference TRBV28 and TRBJ1-4, is DVKVTQSSRYLVKRTGEKVFLECVQDMDHENMFWYRQDPGLGLRLIYFSYDVKMKEKGDIPEGYSVSREKKERFSLILESASTNQTSMYLCATIQGRANEKLFFGSGTQLSVL.

This sequence joins TRBV29-1 and TRBJ2-2; possibly TRBD1 for D (5 bases). CDR3 length equals 14 residues. V dropped 6 bases and J dropped 0 bases, with 11 bases sitting between them. CDR1 is SQVTM, CDR2 ANQGSEA, per germline. CDR3 sequence: CSVGHPTNTGELFF. The CDR3 bases are TGCAGCGTAGGACATCCAACGAACACCGGGGAGCTGTTTTTT.

This clonotype was counted a few times. The chain uses TRBV6-5 and TRBJ2-3; the D gene could be TRBD1 or TRBD2 (5 bases each). The CDR3 contains 12 residues. Germline V gene lookup returns CDR1 MNHEY and CDR2 SVGAGI. Trimming removed 5 bases from V and 6 bases from J, with 9 bases in between. The CDR3 sequence is CASSNRGDTQYF. For the CDR3, the DNA is TGTGCCAGCAGTAACCGGGGCGATACGCAGTATTTT.

This CDR3 is CSASAGTRTNEQFF. The DNA for the CDR3 is TGCAGTGCTAGTGCCGGGACTAGGACCAATGAGCAGTTCTTC. The rearrangement links TRBV20-1 to TRBJ2-1; 8 bases are a match to TRBD2. Germline loops: CDR1 DFQATT, CDR2 SNEGSKA (reference sequence). Trimming removed 3 bases from V and 6 bases from J; junction bases left unmatched: 7. The CDR3 runs to 14 residues.

The chain couples TRBV7-2 to TRBJ2-1, with a weak D call TRBD2 (5 bases). The CDR3 has 16 amino acids. The V gene's germline CDR1 is SGHTA and CDR2 FQGNSA. The V and J ends lost 3 bases and 4 bases respectively, with 16 bases between them. CDR3 protein: CASSFALSGIYNEQFF. In DNA form, the CDR3 reads TGTGCCAGCAGCTTCGCCCTCAGCGGAATTTACAATGAGCAGTTCTTC. Combining the CDR3 with reference TRBV7-2 and TRBJ2-1 gives the whole variable domain GAGVSQSPSNKVTEKGKDVELRCDPISGHTALYWYRQSLGQGLEFLIYFQGNSAPDKSGLPSDRFSAERTGGSVSTLTIQRTQQEDSAVYLCASSFALSGIYNEQFFGPGTRLTVL.

This clonotype was found many times. The chain carries TRBV5-1 and TRBJ1-1, with 11 positions matching TRBD1. Germline-derived CDR1 and CDR2 are SGHRS and YFSETQ. Trimming at V came to 1 base and at J to 4 bases, leaving 3 bases not matched to a gene. This CDR3 comprises 15 residues. CDR3 coding DNA: TGCGCCAGCAGCTTGCCCGGGACAGGGGGCACTGAAGCTTTCTTT. As protein: CASSLPGTGGTEAFF.

The CDR3 loop is CASSFGYLYEQYF. The CDR3 bases are TGCGCCAGCAGCTTCGGCTACCTCTACGAGCAGTACTTC. The gene calls are TRBV5-1 and TRBJ2-7; D is unresolved. Trimming stripped 2 bases from V and 3 bases from J, with 9 bases between. Germline V CDR1 and CDR2: SGHRS, YFSETQ. The CDR3 consists of 13 residues. The entire variable domain, with the rest obtained from reference TRBV5-1 and TRBJ2-7, is as follows: KAGVTQTPRYLIKTRGQQVTLSCSPISGHRSVSWYQQTPGQGLQFLFEYFSETQRNKGNFPGRFSGRQFSNSRSEMNVSTLELGDSALYLCASSFGYLYEQYFGPGTRLTVT.

This clonotype was seen only a few times. The chain employs TRBV14 and TRBJ2-3; 9 bases agree with TRBD2. The CDR3 spans 17 residues. V lost 3 bases, J lost 1 base, and 8 bases stayed unmatched. Per the germline V gene, CDR1 is SGHDN and CDR2 is FVKESK. The CDR3 sequence: CASSQSRGRAGTDTQYF. The CDR3 DNA reads TGTGCCAGCAGCCAGAGTCGCGGGAGGGCAGGCACAGATACGCAGTATTTT.

This clonotype was counted a few times. V and J are TRBV2 and TRBJ2-1; 12 positions match TRBD2. Germline V gene lookup returns CDR1 SNHLY and CDR2 FYNNEI. This CDR3 region has 12 residues. Losses at the gene ends were 7 bases for V and 9 bases for J; bases not matched to a gene: 1. The CDR3 coding sequence is TGTGCCAGCAAGGGACTAGCGGGTGAGCAGTTCTTC. Its translation is CASKGLAGEQFF.

This rearrangement joins TRBV10-3 to TRBJ2-7; D ambiguous. The CDR3 contains 12 residues. Germline V gene sequence: CDR1 ENHRY, CDR2 SYGVKD. V was cut by 5 bases and J by 3 bases, with 8 bases left in between. The CDR3 DNA reads TGTGCCATCAGTAAGGACGACTACGAGCAGTACTTC. This encodes CAISKDDYEQYF.

This clonotype occurred a few times. The chain carries TRBV5-1 and TRBJ2-2; D not resolved. Germline CDR1 is SGHRS and CDR2 is YFSETQ. The CDR3 length is 15 residues. The V end was cut by 4 bases, the J end by 7 bases, with 17 bases between. This CDR3 is CASSRTPNGDGELFF. The CDR3 DNA sequence: TGCGCCAGCAGCCGAACACCGAATGGCGACGGGGAGCTGTTTTTT.

This clonotype was counted only a few times. The chain couples TRBV18 to TRBJ2-1; tentative D call: TRBD1 (5 bases). Germline CDR1 reads KGHSH; CDR2 reads LQKENI. V dropped 3 bases and J dropped 7 bases, with 19 bases sitting between them. The CDR3 totals 16 residues. CDR3 coding DNA: TGTGCCAGCTCACCTAGGTTCGCAGGGCTGTTAAATGAGCAGTTCTTC. Amino acids: CASSPRFAGLLNEQFF.

This clonotype turned up a few times. This chain uses TRBV29-1 with TRBJ2-1, with D tentatively TRBD1 (5 bases). In germline, CDR1 is SQVTM, CDR2 ANQGSEA. Trimming took 3 bases from V and 4 from J, leaving 7 bases between them. There are 12 residues in the CDR3. The CDR3 loop is CSVDRDYNEQFF. The CDR3 nucleotides read TGCAGCGTTGACAGGGATTACAATGAGCAGTTCTTC.

This chain uses TRBV5-1 with TRBJ2-7; a possible D gene is TRBD2 (6 bases). Deletions cut 4 bases from V and 0 bases from J, with 14 bases between. This CDR3 comprises 15 residues. CDR1 is SGHRS, CDR2 YFSETQ, per germline. Written as DNA, the CDR3 is TGCGCCAGCAGCCGGCGTGGGGGGAGCTCCTACGAGCAGTACTTC. It translates to CASSRRGGSSYEQYF.

DNA for the CDR3: TGCAGCGTTCTGTACAGGGACTATGGCTACACCTTC. Its protein is CSVLYRDYGYTF. This chain uses TRBV29-1 with TRBJ1-2; tentatively, D is TRBD1 (6 bases). Deletions cut 5 bases from V and 3 bases from J, with 10 bases between. The CDR3 is 12 residues long. Germline assignment: CDR1 SQVTM and CDR2 ANQGSEA.

This rearrangement joins TRBV20-1 to TRBJ2-3, with TRBD2 matching over 7 bases. The V gene's germline CDR1 is DFQATT and CDR2 SNEGSKA (reference sequence). CDR3 size: 14 residues. The J segment lost 2 bases and the V segment lost 6 bases, leaving 8 bases of the junction unmatched. CDR3 region: CSANRLAVTDTQYF. CDR3 coding DNA: TGCAGTGCGAACAGACTAGCCGTCACAGATACGCAGTATTTT.